One sample yielded the 15 T cell receptor beta chains listed below, sequenced in a study of cytomegalovirus exposure and HLA in healthy donors. Primers: 60 Vbeta forward and 13 Jbeta reverse. Repertoires were generated with immunoSEQ multiplex PCR, while TCRdb's copy carries only in-frame clones and drops some. The data contain about 100,000 clones, approximately 76% of them seen just once; the ten biggest clones take up around 19%. The specimen sequenced was PBMCs. Every receptor here comes from a woman aged 55-70 years in good health and CMV-seropositive.

Concerning this clone: One end of the junction varies from germline; a read error may be responsible. CDR3 sequence reads: CASSPRPPGLAGGIYYERYF. In DNA, the CDR3 is TGTGCCAGCAGTCCCCGACCACCGGGACTAGCGGGAGGAATCTACTACGAGCGGTACTTC. The rearrangement links TRBV28 to TRBJ2-7; 15 nucleotides align to TRBD2. Germline V gives CDR1 MDHEN, CDR2 SYDVKM. CDR3 size: 20 residues. Drawing the rest from reference TRBV28 and TRBJ2-7, the complete variable domain is DVKVTQSSRYLVKRTGEKVFLECVQDMDHENMFWYRQDPGLGLRLIYFSYDVKMKEKGDIPEGYSVSREKKERFSLILESASTNQTSMYLCASSPRPPGLAGGIYYERYFGPGTRLTVT.

Only a few counts were recorded for this clone. This likely came from a read error, as a far larger clone is one base away. The gene calls are TRBV6-1 and TRBJ2-1; D ambiguous. The CDR3 spans 16 residues. V gave up 0 bases and J gave up 2 bases, with 11 bases separating them. Germline V gene data show CDR1 as MNHNS and CDR2 as SASEGT. The CDR3 sequence: CASSEARGYAYNEQFF. The CDR3 nucleotides read TGTGCCAGCAGTGAAGCCCGCGGTTACGCCTACAATGAGCAGTTCTTC.

The rearrangement links TRBV7-9 to TRBJ1-5; 12 bases align to TRBD1. Germline V CDR1 and CDR2: SEHNR, FQNEAQ (reference sequence). The trim removed 5 bases at V and 2 bases at J, leaving 4 bases unmatched. This CDR3 spans 16 amino acids. In nucleotides, the CDR3 is TGTGCCAGCAGCCGGGACAGGGGGCGGGGCAATCAGCCCCAGCATTTT. This encodes CASSRDRGRGNQPQHF.

The chain has TRBV5-1 and TRBJ2-1; D is undetermined. Trimming took off 1 base at V and 2 bases at J, with 16 bases between the two ends. The CDR3 is 17 residues long. CDR1 and CDR2 (germline): SGHRS, YFSETQ. CDR3 coding DNA: TGCGCCAGCAGCTTGTATACAGTCCACCCAACCTACAATGAGCAGTTCTTC. Translating it yields CASSLYTVHPTYNEQFF.

The chain links TRBV29-1 to TRBJ2-7, with 7 bases identical to TRBD1. J gave up 1 base and V 8 bases, and 8 bases lay outside the gene matches. CDR1 is SQVTM and CDR2 is ANQGSEA in the germline V gene. The CDR3 runs to 13 residues. The CDR3 region has the DNA TGCAGCTTTAGACAGGGCGCTTCCTACGAGCAGTACTTC. It encodes CSFRQGASYEQYF.

This clone appeared a few times. V is TRBV9 and J is TRBJ1-1; the match to TRBD1 covers 8 bases. V was clipped by 0 bases and J by 7 bases; unmatched bases: 5. The CDR3 is 14 residues long. Germline lookup yields CDR1 SGDLS and CDR2 YYNGEE. CDR3 region: CASSVGQQGVEAFF. CDR3 bases: TGTGCCAGCAGCGTAGGTCAACAGGGGGTTGAAGCTTTCTTT.

The chain joins TRBV5-1 to TRBJ1-2; TRBD1 matches 9 bases. CDR1 and CDR2 from the germline V gene are SGHRS and YFSETQ. The V segment lost 5 bases and the J segment 7 bases; nucleotides outside the gene matches: 12. The CDR3 totals 15 residues. CDR3 nucleotides: TGCGCCAGCAGAACCGGGACAGGGTCGGGGTTTGGCTACACCTTC. This gives the protein CASRTGTGSGFGYTF.

The rearrangement joins TRBV10-3 to TRBJ1-5; D uncertain. V lost 0 bases and J 4 bases, leaving 7 bases between the germline ends. The CDR3 runs 14 residues. CDR1 ENHRY and CDR2 SYGVKD come from the germline V gene. The CDR3 spells CAISESGRNQPQHF. Here the CDR3 DNA reads TGTGCCATCAGTGAGTCGGGCCGGAATCAGCCCCAGCATTTT.

This chain connects TRBV19 to TRBJ2-1; 10 bases are shared with TRBD2. This CDR3 is built from 12 residues. V shed 9 bases and J 10 bases; nucleotides not matched to a gene: 6. In germline, CDR1 is LNHDA, CDR2 SQIVND (reference sequence). CDR3: CASRSGLAEQFF. DNA for the CDR3: TGTGCCAGCAGATCGGGACTAGCGGAGCAGTTCTTC.

The V call is TRBV7-2, the J call TRBJ2-7; 7 bases fit TRBD2. Germline V gives CDR1 SGHTA, CDR2 FQGNSA. This CDR3 contains 15 residues. V gave up 3 bases and J gave up 6 bases; unmatched junction bases: 11. This chain's CDR3 is CASSLGRGPQGEQYF. The CDR3 nucleotides read TGTGCCAGCAGCTTGGGGAGGGGACCTCAAGGCGAGCAGTACTTC.

The chain carries TRBV7-9 and TRBJ1-3; 8 nucleotides agree with TRBD1. Trimming cost V 2 bases and J 4 bases; bases outside gene matches: 7. The germline V gene has CDR1 SEHNR and CDR2 FQNEAQ (reference sequence). The CDR3 runs to 16 residues. This CDR3 is CASSLTTGARGNTIYF. CDR3 sequence (DNA): TGTGCCAGCAGCTTAACGACAGGGGCTAGGGGAAACACCATATATTTT.

This chain links TRBV9 with TRBJ1-4, with D perhaps TRBD1 (6 bases). The germline gives CDR1 SGDLS, CDR2 YYNGEE. The length of the CDR3 is 15 residues. V lost 0 bases and J 4 bases, leaving 10 bases between the germline ends. Here the CDR3 reads CASSVDEGVNEKLFF. CDR3 nucleotide sequence: TGTGCCAGCAGCGTAGACGAGGGGGTTAATGAAAAACTGTTTTTT.

The V gene is TRBV21-1, the J gene TRBJ1-2. TRBV21-1 is a listed pseudogene. The length of the CDR3 is 15 residues. The CDR3 DNA sequence: TGTGCCAGCAGCAAAGAAGGGAGGGACGGCTATGGCTACACCTTC. Its translation is CASSKEGRDGYGYTF.

The J gene is TRBJ1-2, the V gene TRBV5-5; D gene unclear. The V end was cut by 2 bases, the J end by 3 bases, with 14 bases between. CDR1 is SGHKS and CDR2 is YYEKEE in the germline V gene (reference sequence). This CDR3 spans 15 amino acids. CDR3 DNA: TGTGCCAGCAGCTTTAGACGCCTTCGGGACTATGGCTACACCTTC. This translates into CASSFRRLRDYGYTF.

This clone was seen only once. V and J are TRBV7-3 and TRBJ2-1; D perhaps matches TRBD1 (5 bases). V was clipped by 5 bases and J by 8 bases, with 16 bases between them. The CDR3 extends over 14 amino acids. Per the germline V gene, CDR1 is SGHTA and CDR2 is FQGTGA. CDR3 nucleotide sequence: TGTGCCAGCAGCCCTGCCCAGGGTTTCCATGAGCAGTTCTTC. Translation gives CASSPAQGFHEQFF.